This T cell receptor (beta chain) was sequenced for a study of blood T cell repertoires in COVID-19. Study summary: The cDNA or gDNA used as material had been derived from T cells, B-cell-depleted T cells, or PBMCs.

As handled by the study authors: Using reference gene primer amplification, nucleated cell counts were estimated. Method: immunoSEQ multiplex PCR; TCRdb's copy keeps in-frame clones and lacks some. Clone size and V and J calls were adopted from that table, with D and trimming inferred from the DNA. The sample has roughly 300,000 clones, roughly 85% seen once. CDR1 is MNHEY and CDR2 is SVGAGI in the germline V gene. This CDR3 has 14 amino acids. V was shortened by 0 bases and J by 6 bases, with 8 bases between the two germline ends. This clonotype originated in a woman in her thirties or forties with acute COVID-19. Sequencing used PBMCs or T cells enriched from blood (not recorded which). V usage is TRBV6-5 and J usage is TRBJ2-2; the D is unclear. CDR3 sequence (DNA): TGTGCCAGCAGTTACTCGTCGGGTTCCGGGGAGCTGTTTTTT. Its translation: CASSYSSGSGELFF.